Here is one T cell receptor beta chain with its context. These data are taken from a study of shared clonotypes between healthy human individuals. The overall study: Serving as donors were a couple of women and three men, whose ages spanned 18 to 49.

Assay runs were performed at deep level. Every immunoSEQ plate was one replicate of a subset's evenly spread DNA. The method was immunoSEQ multiplex PCR; TCRdb's version includes in-frame clones alone and lacks a portion of them. Among hundreds of thousands of clones listed, roughly four fifths were seen once. Around 90 million PBMCs supplied genomic DNA for unsorted samples. Germline assignment: CDR1 SGHRS and CDR2 YFSETQ. This CDR3 has 14 amino acids. Deletions cut 1 base from V and 0 bases from J, with 8 bases between. The V gene is TRBV5-1, the J gene TRBJ2-7; D remains ambiguous. The receptor was isolated from a woman aged 40-49 years in good health. Some clones in this sample may be carry-over from other donors' samples. Sequencing was done on a sample of PBMCs. This chain's CDR3 is CASSLIDNSYEQYF. The CDR3 region has the DNA TGCGCCAGCAGCTTGATAGACAACTCCTACGAGCAGTACTTC.